This T cell receptor beta chain appears in the sequencing data of a study of cytomegalovirus exposure and HLA in healthy donors. Worth noting for this clone: Its antigen is unknown.

Broader study findings: An Asian-associated ancestry cluster reportedly showed fewer N-insertions than the approximately 630-donor mean in a later analysis. The investigators catalogued some 150 TCR beta chains as cytomegalovirus-associated. About 87% or about 30% of the time was how often most TCR beta V segments were productive, according to an earlier analysis. Follow-up analysis later connected one missense variant in DCLRE1C with trimming of TCR beta V- and J-genes.

The PCR employed 60 Vbeta primers together with 13 Jbeta primers. TCRdb's table, derived via immunoSEQ multiplex PCR, lists solely in-frame clones and lacks some. The sample records 130,000 to 150,000 clones, around three quarters being singletons. Germline assignment: CDR1 SGHKS and CDR2 YYEKEE (reference sequence). V was pared by 4 bases and J by 5 bases, with 20 bases between. The CDR3 has 16 residues. The receptor was derived from a woman between 40 and 55 years old in good health and CMV-seropositive. Sequenced input: PBMCs. The chain joins TRBV5-5 to TRBJ2-3, with D possibly matching TRBD2 (7 bases). The CDR3 coding sequence is TGTGCCAGCAGCCTCTCAGGAGGGGGGGGAGGAGATACGCAGTATTTT. Amino acid sequence: CASSLSGGGGGDTQYF.